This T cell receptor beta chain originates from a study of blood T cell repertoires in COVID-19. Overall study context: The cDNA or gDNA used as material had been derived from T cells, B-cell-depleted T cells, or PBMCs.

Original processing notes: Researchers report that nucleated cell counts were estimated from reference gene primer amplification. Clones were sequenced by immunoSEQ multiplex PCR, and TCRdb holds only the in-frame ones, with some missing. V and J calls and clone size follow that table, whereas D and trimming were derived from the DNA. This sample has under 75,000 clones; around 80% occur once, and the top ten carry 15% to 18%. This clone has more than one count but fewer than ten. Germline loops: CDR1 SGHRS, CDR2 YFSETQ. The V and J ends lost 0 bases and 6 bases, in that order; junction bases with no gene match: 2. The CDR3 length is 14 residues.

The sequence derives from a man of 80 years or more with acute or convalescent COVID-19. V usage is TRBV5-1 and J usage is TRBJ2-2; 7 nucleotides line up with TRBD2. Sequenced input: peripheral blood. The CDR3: CASSLGLASGELFF. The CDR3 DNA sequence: TGCGCCAGCAGCTTGGGACTAGCTTCCGGGGAGCTGTTTTTT.